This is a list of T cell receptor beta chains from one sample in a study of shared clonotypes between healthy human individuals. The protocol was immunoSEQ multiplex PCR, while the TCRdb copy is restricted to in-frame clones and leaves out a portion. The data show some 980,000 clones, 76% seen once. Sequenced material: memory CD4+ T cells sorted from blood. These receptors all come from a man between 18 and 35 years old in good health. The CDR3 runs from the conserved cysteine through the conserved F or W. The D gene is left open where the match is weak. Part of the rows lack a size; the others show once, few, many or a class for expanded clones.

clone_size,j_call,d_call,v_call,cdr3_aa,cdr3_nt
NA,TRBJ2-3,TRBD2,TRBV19,CASSTLAGSTDTQYF,TGTGCCAGTAGTACTCTAGCGGGAAGCACAGATACGCAGTATTTT
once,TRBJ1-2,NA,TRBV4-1,CASRGTGNYGYTF,TGCGCCAGCCGCGGGACGGGAAACTATGGCTACACCTTC
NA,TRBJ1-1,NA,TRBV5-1,CASSPRRWLNTEAFF,TGCGCCAGCAGCCCTAGACGGTGGCTGAACACTGAAGCTTTCTTT
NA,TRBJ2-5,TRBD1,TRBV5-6,CASSLGDRDSETQYF,TGTGCCAGCAGCTTGGGGGACAGGGATTCAGAGACCCAGTACTTC
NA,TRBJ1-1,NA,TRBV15,CATSKSRTEYEAFF,TGTGCCACCAGCAAATCCCGGACAGAATATGAAGCTTTCTTT
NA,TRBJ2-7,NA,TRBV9,CASSPFPGERVYF,TGTGCCAGCAGCCCTTTTCCCGGGGAGCGGGTGTACTTC
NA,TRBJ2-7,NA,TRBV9,CASSVAAGQGYEQYF,TGTGCCAGCAGCGTAGCGGCGGGGCAGGGCTACGAGCAGTACTTC
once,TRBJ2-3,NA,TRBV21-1,CASSKAVRDTQYF,TGTGCCAGCAGCAAAGCTGTAAGAGATACGCAGTATTTT
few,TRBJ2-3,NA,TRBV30,CAWERGVSTDTQYF,TGTGCCTGGGAAAGGGGAGTTAGCACAGATACGCAGTATTTT
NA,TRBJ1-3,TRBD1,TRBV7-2,CASSATGAGNTIYF,TGTGCCAGCAGCGCCACAGGGGCTGGAAACACCATATATTTT
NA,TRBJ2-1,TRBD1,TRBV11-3,CASSLGDRAYNEQFF,TGTGCCAGCAGCTTAGGTGACAGGGCCTACAATGAGCAGTTCTTC
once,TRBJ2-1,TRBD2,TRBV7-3,CASSFLAGGTNEQFF,TGTGCCAGCAGCTTCCTAGCGGGGGGGACCAATGAGCAGTTCTTC
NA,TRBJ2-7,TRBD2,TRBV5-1,CASSLVAGGVRLVHEQYF,TGCGCCAGCAGCTTGGTGGCGGGAGGGGTTCGGTTAGTCCACGAGCAGTACTTC
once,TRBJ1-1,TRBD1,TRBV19,CASRLLTGSGAEAFF,TGTGCCAGTAGGTTATTGACAGGGTCGGGCGCTGAAGCTTTCTTT
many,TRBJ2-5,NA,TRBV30,CAWSGRLTGAGETQYF,TGTGCCTGGAGTGGCCGCCTAACGGGAGCTGGAGAGACCCAGTACTTC
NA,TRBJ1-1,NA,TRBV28,CASSPGGGTEAFF,TGTGCCAGCAGTCCCGGGGGGGGCACTGAAGCTTTCTTT
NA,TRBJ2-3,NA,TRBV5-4,CASSPSAQRAGNTDTQYF,TGTGCCAGCAGCCCCAGCGCCCAGCGGGCAGGTAACACAGATACGCAGTATTTT
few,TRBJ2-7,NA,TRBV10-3,CAISDRRADEQYF,TGTGCCATCAGCGACCGTCGTGCCGACGAGCAGTACTTC
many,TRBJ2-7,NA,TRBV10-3,CAISESPWRRGGYEQYF,TGTGCCATCAGTGAGTCCCCCTGGCGGAGGGGGGGTTACGAGCAGTACTTC
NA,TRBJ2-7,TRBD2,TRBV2,CASSGLTEGLSDRGTYEQYF,TGTGCCAGCAGTGGGTTAACAGAGGGACTATCCGATAGGGGTACCTACGAGCAGTACTTC
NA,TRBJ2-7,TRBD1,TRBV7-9,CASSLYKGQGRYEQYF,TGTGCCAGCAGCTTATATAAAGGACAGGGTCGCTACGAGCAGTACTTC
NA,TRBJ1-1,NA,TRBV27,CASSPLIGTEAFF,TGTGCCAGCAGTCCCCTGATTGGGACTGAAGCTTTCTTT
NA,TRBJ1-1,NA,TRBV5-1,CASSPGGTEAFF,TGCGCCAGCAGCCCCGGGGGGACTGAAGCTTTCTTT
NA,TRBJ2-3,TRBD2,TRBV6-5,CASGSGGAVDTQYF,TGTGCCAGCGGGAGCGGGGGGGCCGTAGATACGCAGTATTTT
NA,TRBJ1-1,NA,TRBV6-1,CASNLARENTEAFF,TGTGCCAGCAATTTGGCAAGGGAGAACACTGAAGCTTTCTTT
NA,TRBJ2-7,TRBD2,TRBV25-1,CASSVAGGPWEQYF,TGTGCCAGCAGCGTAGCGGGAGGGCCTTGGGAGCAGTACTTC
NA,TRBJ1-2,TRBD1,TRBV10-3,CAISDLSAGTGLGYTF,TGTGCCATCAGTGACTTGTCAGCCGGGACAGGCCTTGGCTACACCTTC
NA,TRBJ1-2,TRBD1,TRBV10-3,CAISDRDRGSGYTF,TGTGCCATCAGCGACCGGGACAGGGGGTCGGGCTACACCTTC
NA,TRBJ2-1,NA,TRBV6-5,CASSPSYSAEQFF,TGTGCCAGCAGTCCCTCTTACTCAGCCGAGCAGTTCTTC
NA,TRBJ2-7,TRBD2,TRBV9,CASSVTSGTYEQYF,TGTGCCAGCAGCGTGACTAGCGGGACCTACGAGCAGTACTTC
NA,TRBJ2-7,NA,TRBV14,CASSQEGSFSYEQYF,TGTGCCAGCAGCCAAGAAGGGTCATTCTCCTACGAGCAGTACTTC
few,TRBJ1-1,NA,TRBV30,CAWQSQNEAFF,TGTGCCTGGCAAAGCCAGAATGAAGCTTTCTTT
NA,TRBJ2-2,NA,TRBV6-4,CASSVGVGGELFF,TGTGCCAGCAGTGTTGGGGTTGGCGGGGAGCTGTTTTTT
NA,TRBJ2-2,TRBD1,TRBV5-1,CASSGRQGANTGELFF,TGCGCCAGCAGCGGGAGACAGGGGGCGAACACCGGGGAGCTGTTTTTT
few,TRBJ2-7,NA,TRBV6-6,CASSRQTYEQYF,TGTGCCAGCAGCAGACAGACCTACGAGCAGTACTTC
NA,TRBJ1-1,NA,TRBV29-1,CSVLPTGNTEAFF,TGCAGCGTTCTCCCAACAGGGAACACTGAAGCTTTCTTT
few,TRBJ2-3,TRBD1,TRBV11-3,CASSLGQGADTQYF,TGTGCCAGCAGCTTGGGGCAGGGGGCAGATACGCAGTATTTT
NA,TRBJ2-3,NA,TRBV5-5,CASSSYGAATDTQYF,TGTGCCAGCAGCTCCTACGGGGCAGCTACAGATACGCAGTATTTT
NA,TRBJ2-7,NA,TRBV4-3,CASSQDRAALYEQYF,TGCGCCAGCAGCCAAGACAGGGCAGCTCTCTACGAGCAGTACTTC
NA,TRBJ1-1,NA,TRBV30,CAWTHDTEAFF,TGTGCCTGGACACACGACACTGAAGCTTTCTTT